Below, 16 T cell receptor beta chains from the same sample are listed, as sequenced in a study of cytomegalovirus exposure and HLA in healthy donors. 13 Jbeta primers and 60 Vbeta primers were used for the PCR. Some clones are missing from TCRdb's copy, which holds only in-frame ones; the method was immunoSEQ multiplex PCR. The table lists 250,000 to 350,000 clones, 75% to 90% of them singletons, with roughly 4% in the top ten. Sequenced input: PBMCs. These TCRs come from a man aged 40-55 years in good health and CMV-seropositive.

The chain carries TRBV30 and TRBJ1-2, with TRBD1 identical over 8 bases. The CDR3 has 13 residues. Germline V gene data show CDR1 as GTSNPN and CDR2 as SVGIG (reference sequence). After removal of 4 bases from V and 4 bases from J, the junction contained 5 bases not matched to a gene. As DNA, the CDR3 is TGTGCCTGGACCCCCGGACAGGGCTATGGCTACACCTTC. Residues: CAWTPGQGYGYTF.

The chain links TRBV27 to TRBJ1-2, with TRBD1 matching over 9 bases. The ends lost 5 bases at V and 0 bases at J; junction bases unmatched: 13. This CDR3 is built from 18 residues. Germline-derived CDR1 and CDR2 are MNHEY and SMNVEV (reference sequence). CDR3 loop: CASSPLPGTGTSNYGYTF. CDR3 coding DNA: TGTGCCAGCAGTCCCCTTCCCGGGACAGGGACTTCTAACTATGGCTACACCTTC.

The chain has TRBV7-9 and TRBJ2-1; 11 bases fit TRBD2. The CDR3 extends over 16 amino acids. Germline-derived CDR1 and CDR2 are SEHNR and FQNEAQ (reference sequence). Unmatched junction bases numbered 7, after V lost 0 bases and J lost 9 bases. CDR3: CASSLASGRGIGEQFF. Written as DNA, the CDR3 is TGTGCCAGCAGCTTAGCTAGCGGGAGGGGAATAGGTGAGCAGTTCTTC.

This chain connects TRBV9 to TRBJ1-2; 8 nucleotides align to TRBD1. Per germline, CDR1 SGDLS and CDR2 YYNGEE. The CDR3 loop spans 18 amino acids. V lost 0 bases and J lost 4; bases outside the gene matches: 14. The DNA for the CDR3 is TGTGCCAGCAGCGTAGGCCCTTTAGGACAGGGCCCTACCTATGGCTACACCTTC. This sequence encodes CASSVGPLGQGPTYGYTF.

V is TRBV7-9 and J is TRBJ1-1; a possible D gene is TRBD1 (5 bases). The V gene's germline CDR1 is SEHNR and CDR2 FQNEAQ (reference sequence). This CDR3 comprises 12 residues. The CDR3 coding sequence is TGTTCCACCCCGACAGTGAACACTGAAGCTTTCTTT. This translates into CSTPTVNTEAFF.

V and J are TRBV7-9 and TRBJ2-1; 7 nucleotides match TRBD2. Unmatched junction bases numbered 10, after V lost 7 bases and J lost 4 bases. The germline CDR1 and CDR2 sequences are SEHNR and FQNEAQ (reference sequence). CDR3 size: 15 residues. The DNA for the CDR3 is TGTGCCAGCACCACAACTGGGGGGGGATACAATGAGCAGTTCTTC. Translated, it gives CASTTTGGGYNEQFF. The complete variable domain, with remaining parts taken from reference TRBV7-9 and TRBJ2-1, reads DTGVSQNPRHKITKRGQNVTFRCDPISEHNRLYWYRQTLGQGPEFLTYFQNEAQLEKSRLLSDRFSAERPKGSFSTLEIQRTEQGDSAMYLCASTTTGGGYNEQFFGPGTRLTVL.

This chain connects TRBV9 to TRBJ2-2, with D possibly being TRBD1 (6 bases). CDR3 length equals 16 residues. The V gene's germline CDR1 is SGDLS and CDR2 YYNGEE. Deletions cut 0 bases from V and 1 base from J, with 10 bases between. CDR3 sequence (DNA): TGTGCCAGCAGCGTAGTCGTGACAGGGAACACCGGGGAGCTGTTTTTT. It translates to CASSVVVTGNTGELFF.

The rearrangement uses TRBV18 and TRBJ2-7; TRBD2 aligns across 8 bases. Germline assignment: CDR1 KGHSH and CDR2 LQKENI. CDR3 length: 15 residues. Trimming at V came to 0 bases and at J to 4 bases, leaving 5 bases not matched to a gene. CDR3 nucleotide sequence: TGTGCCAGCTCACCACCGGGTCCGGGAGGGTACGAGCAGTACTTC. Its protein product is CASSPPGPGGYEQYF. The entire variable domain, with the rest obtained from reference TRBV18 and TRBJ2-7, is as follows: NAGVMQNPRHLVRRRGQEARLRCSPMKGHSHVYWYRQLPEEGLKFMVYLQKENIIDESGMPKERFSAEFPKEGPSILRIQQVVRGDSAAYFCASSPPGPGGYEQYFGPGTRLTVT.

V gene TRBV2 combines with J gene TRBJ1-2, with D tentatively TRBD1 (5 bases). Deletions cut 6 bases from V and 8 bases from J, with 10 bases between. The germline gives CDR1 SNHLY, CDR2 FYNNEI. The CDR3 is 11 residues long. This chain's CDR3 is CASRGGDGYTF. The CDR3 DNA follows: TGTGCCAGCAGGGGGGGGGACGGCTACACCTTC.

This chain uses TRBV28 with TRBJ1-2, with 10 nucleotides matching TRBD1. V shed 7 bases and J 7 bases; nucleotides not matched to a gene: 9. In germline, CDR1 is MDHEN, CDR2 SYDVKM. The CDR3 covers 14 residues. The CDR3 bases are TGTGCCAGCACCCACGGACAGGGGGTATCTGGCTACACCTTC. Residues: CASTHGQGVSGYTF.

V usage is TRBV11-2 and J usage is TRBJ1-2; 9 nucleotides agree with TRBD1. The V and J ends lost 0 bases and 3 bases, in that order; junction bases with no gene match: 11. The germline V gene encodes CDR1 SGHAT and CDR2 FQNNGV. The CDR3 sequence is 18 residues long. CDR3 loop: CASSLEPPGQGAHYGYTF. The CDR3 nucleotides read TGTGCCAGCAGCTTAGAGCCCCCGGGACAGGGCGCCCACTATGGCTACACCTTC. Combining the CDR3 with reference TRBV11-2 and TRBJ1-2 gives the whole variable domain EAGVAQSPRYKIIEKRQSVAFWCNPISGHATLYWYQQILGQGPKLLIQFQNNGVVDDSQLPKDRFSAERLKGVDSTLKIQPAKLEDSAVYLCASSLEPPGQGAHYGYTFGSGTRLTVV.

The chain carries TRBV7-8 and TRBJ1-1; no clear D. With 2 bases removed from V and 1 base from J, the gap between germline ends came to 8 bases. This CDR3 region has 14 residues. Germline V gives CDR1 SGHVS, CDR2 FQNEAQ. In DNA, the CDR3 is TGTGCCAGCAGCTTATTTGGCAAGAACACTGAAGCTTTCTTT. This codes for CASSLFGKNTEAFF.

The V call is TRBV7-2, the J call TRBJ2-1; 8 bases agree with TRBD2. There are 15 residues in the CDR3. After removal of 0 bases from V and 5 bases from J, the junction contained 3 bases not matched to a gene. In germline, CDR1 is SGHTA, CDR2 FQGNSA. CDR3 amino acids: CASSLASGIDNEQFF. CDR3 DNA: TGTGCCAGCAGCTTAGCTAGCGGGATCGACAATGAGCAGTTCTTC.

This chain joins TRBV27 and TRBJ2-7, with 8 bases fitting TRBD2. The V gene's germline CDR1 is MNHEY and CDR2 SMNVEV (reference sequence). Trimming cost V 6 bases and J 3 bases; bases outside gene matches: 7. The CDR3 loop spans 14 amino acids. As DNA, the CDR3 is TGTGCCAGCAGGATGGCTAGCGGGCACTACGAGCAGTACTTC. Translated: CASRMASGHYEQYF.

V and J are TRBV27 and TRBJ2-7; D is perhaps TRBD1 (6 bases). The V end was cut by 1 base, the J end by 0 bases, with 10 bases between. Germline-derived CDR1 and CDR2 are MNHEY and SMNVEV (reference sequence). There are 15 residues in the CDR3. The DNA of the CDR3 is TGTGCCAGCAGTTTATACAGGGCCTCCTCCTACGAGCAGTACTTC. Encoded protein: CASSLYRASSYEQYF.

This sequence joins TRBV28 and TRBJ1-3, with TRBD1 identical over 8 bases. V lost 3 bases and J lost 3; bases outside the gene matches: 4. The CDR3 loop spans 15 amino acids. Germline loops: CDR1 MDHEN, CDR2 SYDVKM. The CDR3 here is CASSLDRVRGNTIYF. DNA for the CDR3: TGTGCCAGCAGTTTGGACAGGGTACGTGGAAACACCATATATTTT. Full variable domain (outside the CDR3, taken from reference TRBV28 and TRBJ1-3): DVKVTQSSRYLVKRTGEKVFLECVQDMDHENMFWYRQDPGLGLRLIYFSYDVKMKEKGDIPEGYSVSREKKERFSLILESASTNQTSMYLCASSLDRVRGNTIYFGEGSWLTVV.